The rows below give T cell receptor beta chains drawn from one sample of a study of T cells expressing NK-cell markers. TCRdb re-called the 5' RACE reads, yielding one record per CDR3 amino acid sequence without DNA. This table lists roughly 300,000 distinct CDR3 sequences. Input material: blood T cells: a sorted CD56 or NKG2C T cell subset, CD4+ or CD8+ T cells, or bulk PBMC T cells (not recorded which). Receptor source: a woman between 18 and 70 years old in good health. CDR3s include the opening cysteine and the closing phenylalanine or tryptophan.

>TRBJ1-5|TRBV6-5
CASSYFRQGSQPQHF
>TRBJ1-4|TRBV6-1
CASSALTEKLFF
>TRBJ2-4|TRBV29-1
CSVLGLAGVSENIQYF
>TRBJ2-1|TRBV7-2
CASSSPSGGLDEQFF
>TRBJ1-2|TRBV30
CAWPWARTGYGYTF
>TRBJ2-2|TRBV2
CASSVSLAAANTGELFF
>TRBJ1-4|TRBV12-3/TRBV12-4
CASSFRGPTTNEKLFF
>TRBJ1-2|TRBV18
CASSTSEGSGYTF
>TRBJ2-2|TRBV25-1
CASAPTGRDTGELFF
>TRBJ1-5|TRBV10-3
CAISEGGSQPQHF
>TRBJ1-1|TRBV9
CASSGTQWGLTEAFF
>TRBJ2-2|TRBV7-6
CASSRLEVGGELFF
>TRBJ1-5|TRBV9
CASSPGDARGDQPQHF
>TRBJ2-7|TRBV12-3/TRBV12-4
CASSLAPGQGSYEQYF
>TRBJ2-2|TRBV7-6
CASSLGTPKGELFF
>TRBJ1-5|TRBV6-1
CASSVGQLGASNQPQHF
>TRBJ2-5|TRBV12-3/TRBV12-4
CASSLITGQETQYF